This is a list of T cell receptor beta chains from one sample in a study of blood T cell repertoires in COVID-19. Clones were sequenced by immunoSEQ multiplex PCR, and TCRdb holds only the in-frame ones, with some missing. The table includes about 170,000 clones, approximately 84% detected once. The sequenced material came from PBMCs or T cells enriched from blood (not recorded which). These receptors were collected from a man aged 45-60 years who had recovered from COVID-19. Each CDR3 is given with its conserved first and last residue. A D gene is named only where the DNA matches it firmly. Clone size is given for some rows only: seen once, a few or many times, or a class if the clone is expanded.

j_call d_call v_call clone_size cdr3_nt cdr3_aa
TRBJ1-1 NA TRBV6-5 NA TGTGCCAGCAGCCTTGAACAGGGGAACACTGAAGCTTTCTTT CASSLEQGNTEAFF
TRBJ2-1 TRBD1 TRBV5-1 once TGCGCCAGCAGGGGGGTCAGGGACAGGGAGTTCTTC CASRGVRDREFF
TRBJ1-4 NA TRBV14 NA TGTGCCAGCAGCCAAGTTGTGGGGCCGAGGGAAAAACTGTTTTTT CASSQVVGPREKLFF
TRBJ1-1 TRBD1 TRBV28 NA TGTGCCAGCATTTCCAGGACCAGGGGGCCTAACACTGAAGCTTTCTTT CASISRTRGPNTEAFF
TRBJ2-7 NA TRBV2 NA TGTGCCAGCAGCCTACAGGTCTTAGGCTCCTACGAGCAGTACTTC CASSLQVLGSYEQYF
TRBJ2-7 NA TRBV5-1 NA TGCGCCAGCAGCCAACCCGCGGACGAGCAGTACTTC CASSQPADEQYF
TRBJ2-7 NA TRBV29-1 NA TGCAGCGCCGCCGGGGGGCAGGCAACCTACGAGCAGTACTTC CSAAGGQATYEQYF
TRBJ1-4 NA TRBV5-1 NA TGCGCCAGCAGCCCCGGGACATTGGCGGAAAAACTGTTTTTT CASSPGTLAEKLFF
TRBJ1-3 NA TRBV3-1/TRBV3-2 NA TGTGCCAGCAGCCAAGACCCCGGGGGCTCTGGAAACACCATATATTTT CASSQDPGGSGNTIYF
TRBJ2-2 TRBD2 TRBV7-2 NA TGTGCCAGCAGCTCAATAGCGGGGATCACCGGGGAGCTGTTTTTT CASSSIAGITGELFF
TRBJ2-7 TRBD1 TRBV7-6 NA TGTGCCAGCAGCTTAGGGCGGGGACAGGGATTCTACGAGCAGTACTTC CASSLGRGQGFYEQYF
TRBJ1-1 TRBD1 TRBV6-4 NA TGTGCCAGCAGGATCCGGGACAGGGGACCCACTGAAGCTTTCTTT CASRIRDRGPTEAFF
TRBJ1-6 NA TRBV6-2/TRBV6-3 NA TGTGCCAGCAGTTCTGACACCTCCTATAATTCACCCCTCCACTTT CASSSDTSYNSPLHF
TRBJ1-2 TRBD1 TRBV5-1 NA TGCCCCCGGGACAGGGGTTTGTGTGATGGCTACACCTTC CPRDRGLCDGYTF
TRBJ1-1 TRBD1 TRBV19 NA TGTGCCGTCCGGGACAGTGTTTTGAACACTGAAGCTTTCTTT CAVRDSVLNTEAFF
TRBJ2-1 TRBD2 TRBV7-2 NA TGTGCCAGCAGCCCTCTGACTAGCGGAGGTAACAATGAGCAGTTCTTC CASSPLTSGGNNEQFF
TRBJ1-2 NA TRBV6-5 NA TGTGCCAGCAGTTACTATCAGGGACTCGGCTATGGCTACACCTTC CASSYYQGLGYGYTF
TRBJ2-2 TRBD1 TRBV7-9 NA TGTGCCAGCAGCTTAGGACAGGGGCTAAACACCGGGGAGCTGTTTTTT CASSLGQGLNTGELFF
TRBJ1-6 TRBD1 TRBV5-1 NA TGCGCCAGCAGCTTGGGGACAGGGACCAATTCACCCCTCCACTTT CASSLGTGTNSPLHF
TRBJ1-1 NA TRBV7-9 few TGTGCCAGCAGCTTTCAGGGTAAGATCACTGAAGCTTTCTTT CASSFQGKITEAFF
TRBJ2-3 TRBD2 TRBV29-1 NA TGCAGCGTCCCCGGGCGGGGGGCCTCCACAGATACGCAGTATTTT CSVPGRGASTDTQYF
TRBJ2-7 NA TRBV5-1 NA TGCGCCAGCAGCTTGGAGCAGGTGGTCCCCAGCGAGCAGTACTTC CASSLEQVVPSEQYF
TRBJ1-1 TRBD1 TRBV6-1 NA TGTGCCAGCAGTGAGGGGGGACAGGGTTTGTCAGCTTTCTTT CASSEGGQGLSAFF
TRBJ2-7 TRBD2 TRBV6-5 NA TGTGCCAGCAGTTACCAAGCGGGGGGGAACTACGAGCAGTACTTC CASSYQAGGNYEQYF
TRBJ2-1 NA TRBV5-5 NA TGTGCCAGCAGCTGGGCTGGGATGGGGGCGCGTTCTAATGAGCAGTTCTTC CASSWAGMGARSNEQFF
TRBJ2-2 TRBD1 TRBV6-5 NA TGTGCCAGCAGTTACGGGACAGGGGACGGGGAGCTGTTTTTT CASSYGTGDGELFF
TRBJ1-6 TRBD1 TRBV2 NA TGTGCCAGCTGGACAGGAAATAGGAATTCACCCCTCCACTTT CASWTGNRNSPLHF
TRBJ2-7 TRBD1 TRBV2 NA TGTGCCAGCAGTGATTCGGACAGGTGGCCCTACGAGCAGTACTTC CASSDSDRWPYEQYF
TRBJ2-7 NA TRBV30 NA TGTGCCTGGAGGCGGGGATCCTACGAGCAGTACTTC CAWRRGSYEQYF
TRBJ1-4 NA TRBV7-9 NA TGTGCCAGCAGCTTAGTAGCAGGGGTTGATGAAAAACTGTTTTTT CASSLVAGVDEKLFF
TRBJ2-7 NA TRBV27 once TGTGCCAGCAGTTTACAAACAGAGCACGAGCAGTACTTC CASSLQTEHEQYF
TRBJ1-1 TRBD1 TRBV28 NA TGTGCCAGCAGTTTAAGACAGGGGAAGACTGAAGCTTTCTTT CASSLRQGKTEAFF
TRBJ1-5 TRBD1 TRBV4-1 NA TGCGCCAGCAGCCAAACAGGGGCCCTCCTCAATCAGCCCCAGCATTTT CASSQTGALLNQPQHF
TRBJ2-2 NA TRBV7-3 once TGTGCCAGCAGCCTGCGCTCCGCCGGGGAGCTGTTTTTT CASSLRSAGELFF